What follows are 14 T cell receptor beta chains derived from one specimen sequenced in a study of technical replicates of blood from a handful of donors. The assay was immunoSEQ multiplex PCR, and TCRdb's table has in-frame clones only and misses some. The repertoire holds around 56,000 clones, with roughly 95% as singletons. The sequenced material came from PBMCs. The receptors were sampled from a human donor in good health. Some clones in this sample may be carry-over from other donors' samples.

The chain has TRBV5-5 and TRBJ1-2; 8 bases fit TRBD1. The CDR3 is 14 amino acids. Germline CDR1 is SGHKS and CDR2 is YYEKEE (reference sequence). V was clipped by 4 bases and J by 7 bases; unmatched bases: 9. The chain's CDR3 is CASSKTGVFGGYTF. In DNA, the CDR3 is TGTGCCAGCAGCAAGACAGGGGTCTTCGGTGGCTACACCTTC.

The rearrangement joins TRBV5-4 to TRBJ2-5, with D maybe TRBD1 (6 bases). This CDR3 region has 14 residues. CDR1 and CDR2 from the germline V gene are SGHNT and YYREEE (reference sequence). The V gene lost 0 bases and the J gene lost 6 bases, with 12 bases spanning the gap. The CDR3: CASSLEGQGKTQYF. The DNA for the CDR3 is TGTGCCAGCAGCTTGGAAGGGCAGGGGAAGACCCAGTACTTC.

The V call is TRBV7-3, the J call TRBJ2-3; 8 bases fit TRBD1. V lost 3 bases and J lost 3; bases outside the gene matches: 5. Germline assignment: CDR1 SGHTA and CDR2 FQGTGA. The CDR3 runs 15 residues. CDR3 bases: TGTGCCAGCAGCTTCACAGGGGGAATAACAGATACGCAGTATTTT. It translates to CASSFTGGITDTQYF.

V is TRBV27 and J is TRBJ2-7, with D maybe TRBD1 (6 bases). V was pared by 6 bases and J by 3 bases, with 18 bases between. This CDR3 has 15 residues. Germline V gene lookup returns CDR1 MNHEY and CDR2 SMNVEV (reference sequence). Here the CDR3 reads CASSGKGVFNYEQYF. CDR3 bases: TGTGCCAGCAGCGGCAAGGGGGTCTTTAACTACGAGCAGTACTTC.

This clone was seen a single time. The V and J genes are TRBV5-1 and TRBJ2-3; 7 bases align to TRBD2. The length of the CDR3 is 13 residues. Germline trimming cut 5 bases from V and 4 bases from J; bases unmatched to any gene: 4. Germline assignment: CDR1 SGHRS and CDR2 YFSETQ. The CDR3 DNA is TGCGCCAGCAGTCTGGGAGGGCCAGATACGCAGTATTTT. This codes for CASSLGGPDTQYF.

In DNA, the CDR3 is TGCGCCAGCAGACTATCCGTCTACAATGAGCAGTTCTTC. Residues: CASRLSVYNEQFF. This chain joins TRBV5-1 and TRBJ2-1; D call uncertain. Trimming removed 5 bases at V and 3 bases at J, with 9 bases between. This CDR3 has 13 residues. In germline, CDR1 is SGHRS, CDR2 YFSETQ. Filled out from reference TRBV5-1 and TRBJ2-1, the complete variable domain reads KAGVTQTPRYLIKTRGQQVTLSCSPISGHRSVSWYQQTPGQGLQFLFEYFSETQRNKGNFPGRFSGRQFSNSRSEMNVSTLELGDSALYLCASRLSVYNEQFFGPGTRLTVL.

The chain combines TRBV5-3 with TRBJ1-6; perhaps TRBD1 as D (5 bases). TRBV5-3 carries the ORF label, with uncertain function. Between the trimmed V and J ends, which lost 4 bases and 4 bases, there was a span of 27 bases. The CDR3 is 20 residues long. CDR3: CARSPAPGLSVREYNSPLHF. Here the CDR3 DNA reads TGTGCCAGAAGCCCCGCTCCGGGACTGTCGGTTAGGGAATATAATTCACCCCTCCACTTT.

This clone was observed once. The CDR3 coding sequence is TGCGCCAGCAGCCAAGCACGACTAGCGGGAGGATCTGTGCGTGAGCAGTTCTTC. Protein sequence: CASSQARLAGGSVREQFF. The chain employs TRBV4-3 and TRBJ2-1, with 13 bases matching TRBD2. This CDR3 is 18 amino acids long. The germline V gene encodes CDR1 LGHNA and CDR2 YSLEER. The V segment lost 1 base and the J segment 9 bases; nucleotides outside the gene matches: 12.

CDR3 loop: CASSQRGTSIQGYTF. The CDR3 DNA sequence: TGTGCCAGCAGCCAAAGGGGTACGAGCATCCAAGGCTACACCTTC. The chain has TRBV14 and TRBJ1-2, with D perhaps matching TRBD1 (5 bases). From germline, CDR1 is SGHDN and CDR2 FVKESK. There are 15 residues in the CDR3. V was trimmed by 2 bases and J by 8 bases, leaving 18 bases between them.

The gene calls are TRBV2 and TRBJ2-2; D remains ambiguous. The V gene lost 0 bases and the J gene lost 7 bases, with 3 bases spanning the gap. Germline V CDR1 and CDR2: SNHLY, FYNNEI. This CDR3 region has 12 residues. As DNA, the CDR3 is TGTGCCAGCAGTGAAGCCGGCGGGGAGCTGTTTTTT. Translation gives CASSEAGGELFF.

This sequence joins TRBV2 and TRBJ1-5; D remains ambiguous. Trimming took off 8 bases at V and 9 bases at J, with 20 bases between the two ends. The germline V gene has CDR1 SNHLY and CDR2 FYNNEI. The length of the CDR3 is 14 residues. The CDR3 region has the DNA TGTGCCAGCGGCCTGGGGAGGGAGGGTAGGCCCCAGCATTTT. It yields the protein CASGLGREGRPQHF.

The chain's CDR3 is CSVSNNEQFF. CDR3 coding DNA: TGCAGCGTATCCAACAATGAGCAGTTCTTC. The chain combines TRBV29-1 with TRBJ2-1; D is undetermined. The CDR3 is 10 residues long. Per the germline V gene, CDR1 is SQVTM and CDR2 is ANQGSEA. Trimming took 6 bases from V and 5 from J, leaving 5 bases between them.

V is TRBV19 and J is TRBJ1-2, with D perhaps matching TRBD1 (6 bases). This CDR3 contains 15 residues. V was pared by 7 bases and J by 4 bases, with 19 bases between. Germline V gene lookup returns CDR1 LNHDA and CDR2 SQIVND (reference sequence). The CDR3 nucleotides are TGTGCCAGTACCCCGACGGGGGGGGCGGGCTATGGCTACACCTTC. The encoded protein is CASTPTGGAGYGYTF.

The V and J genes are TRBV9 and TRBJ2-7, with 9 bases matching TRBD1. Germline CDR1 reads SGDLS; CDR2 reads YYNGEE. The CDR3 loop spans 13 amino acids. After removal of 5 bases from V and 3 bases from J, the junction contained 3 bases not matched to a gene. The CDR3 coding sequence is TGTGCCAGCAGTAAGACAGGGGGCTACGAGCAGTACTTC. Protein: CASSKTGGYEQYF.